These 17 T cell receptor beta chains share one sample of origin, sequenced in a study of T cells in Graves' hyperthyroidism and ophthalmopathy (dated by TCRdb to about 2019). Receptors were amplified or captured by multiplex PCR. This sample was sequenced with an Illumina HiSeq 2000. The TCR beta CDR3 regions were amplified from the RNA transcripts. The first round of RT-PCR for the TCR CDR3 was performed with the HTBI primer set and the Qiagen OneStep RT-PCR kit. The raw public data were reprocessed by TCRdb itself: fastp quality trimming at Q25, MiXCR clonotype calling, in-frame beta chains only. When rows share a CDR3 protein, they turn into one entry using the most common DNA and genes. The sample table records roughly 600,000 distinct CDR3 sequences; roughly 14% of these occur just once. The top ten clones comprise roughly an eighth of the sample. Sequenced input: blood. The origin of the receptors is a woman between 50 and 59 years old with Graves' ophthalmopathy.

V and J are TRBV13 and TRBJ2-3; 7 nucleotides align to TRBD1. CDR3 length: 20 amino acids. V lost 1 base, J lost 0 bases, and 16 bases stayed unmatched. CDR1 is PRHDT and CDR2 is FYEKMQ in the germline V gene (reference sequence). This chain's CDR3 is CASSLVFGQAVQSSTDTQYF. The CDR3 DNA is TGTGCCAGCAGCTTAGTATTCGGACAGGCAGTGCAATCTAGCACAGATACGCAGTATTTT.

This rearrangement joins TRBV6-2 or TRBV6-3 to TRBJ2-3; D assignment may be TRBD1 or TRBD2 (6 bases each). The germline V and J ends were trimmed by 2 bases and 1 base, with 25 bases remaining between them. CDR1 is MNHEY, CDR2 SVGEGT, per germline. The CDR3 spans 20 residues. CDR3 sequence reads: CASSYRRRSLGGTRTDTQYF. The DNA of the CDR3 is TGTGCCAGCAGTTACCGGAGGAGGTCCTTAGGCGGGACACGCACAGATACGCAGTATTTT.

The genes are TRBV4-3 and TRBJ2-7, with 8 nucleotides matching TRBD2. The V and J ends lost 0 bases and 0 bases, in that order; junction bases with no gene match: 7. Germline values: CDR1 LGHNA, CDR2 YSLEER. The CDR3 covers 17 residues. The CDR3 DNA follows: TGCGCCAGCAGCCAAGAGGGAGCGGGAGCGAGCTCCTACGAGCAGTACTTC. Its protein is CASSQEGAGASSYEQYF.

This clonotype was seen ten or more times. The CDR3 DNA reads as TGTGCCAGCAGTCGGAGACAGGGGGCAGAGAGGTATCAGCCCCAGCATTTT. Translation gives CASSRRQGAERYQPQHF. The V call is TRBV6-2 or TRBV6-3, the J call TRBJ1-5; 10 bases agree with TRBD1. V was clipped by 5 bases and J by 5 bases; unmatched bases: 12. This CDR3 contains 17 residues. Germline loops: CDR1 MNHEY, CDR2 SVGEGT.

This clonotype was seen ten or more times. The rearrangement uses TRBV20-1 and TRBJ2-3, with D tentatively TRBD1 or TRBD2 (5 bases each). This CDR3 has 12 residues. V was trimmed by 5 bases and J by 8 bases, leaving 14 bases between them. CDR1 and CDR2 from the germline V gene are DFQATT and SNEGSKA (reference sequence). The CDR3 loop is CSAPLRGATQYF. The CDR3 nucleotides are TGCAGTGCTCCCCTTCGGGGCGCTACGCAGTATTTT.

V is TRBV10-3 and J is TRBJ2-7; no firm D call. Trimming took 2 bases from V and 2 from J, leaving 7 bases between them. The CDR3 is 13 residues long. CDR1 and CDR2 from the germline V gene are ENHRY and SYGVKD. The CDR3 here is CAISENGPYEQYF. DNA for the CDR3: TGTGCCATCAGTGAGAACGGTCCCTACGAGCAGTACTTC.

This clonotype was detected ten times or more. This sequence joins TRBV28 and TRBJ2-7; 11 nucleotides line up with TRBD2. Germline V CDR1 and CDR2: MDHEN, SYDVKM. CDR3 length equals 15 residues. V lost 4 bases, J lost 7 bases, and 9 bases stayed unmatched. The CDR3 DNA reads TGTGCCAGCAGTTCCGCTAGCGGGAGGTCATGGGAGCAGTACTTC. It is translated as CASSSASGRSWEQYF.

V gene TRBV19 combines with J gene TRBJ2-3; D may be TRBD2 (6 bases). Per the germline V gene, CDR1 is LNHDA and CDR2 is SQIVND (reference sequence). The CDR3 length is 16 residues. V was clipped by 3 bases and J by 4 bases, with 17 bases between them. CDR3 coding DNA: TGTGCCAGTAGTATCTGGGCGCCGGGAGCCTCAGATACGCAGTATTTT. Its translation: CASSIWAPGASDTQYF.

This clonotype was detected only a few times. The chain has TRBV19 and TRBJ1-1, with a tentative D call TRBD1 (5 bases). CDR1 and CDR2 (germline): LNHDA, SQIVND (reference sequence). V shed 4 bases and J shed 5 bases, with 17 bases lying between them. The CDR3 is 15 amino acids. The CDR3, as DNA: TGTGCCAGTAGTAAATGGGGCAACACAGGTACTGAAGCTTTCTTT. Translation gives CASSKWGNTGTEAFF.

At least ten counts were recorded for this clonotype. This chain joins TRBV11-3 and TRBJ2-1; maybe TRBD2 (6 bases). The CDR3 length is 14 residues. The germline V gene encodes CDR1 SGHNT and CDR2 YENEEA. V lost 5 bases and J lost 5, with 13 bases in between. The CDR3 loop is CASSLPGTHNEQFF. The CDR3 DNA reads TGTGCCAGCAGCCTACCCGGGACTCACAATGAGCAGTTCTTC.

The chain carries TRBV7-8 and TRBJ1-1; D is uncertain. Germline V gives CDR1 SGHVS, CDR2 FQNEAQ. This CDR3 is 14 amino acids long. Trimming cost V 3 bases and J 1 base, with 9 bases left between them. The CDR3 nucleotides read TGTGCCAGCAGCTTCGCACGGGCGAACACTGAAGCTTTCTTT. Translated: CASSFARANTEAFF. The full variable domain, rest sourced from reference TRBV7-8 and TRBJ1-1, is GAGVSQSPRYKVAKRGQDVALRCDPISGHVSLFWYQQALGQGPEFLTYFQNEAQLDKSGLPSDRFFAERPEGSVSTLKIQRTQQEDSAVYLCASSFARANTEAFFGQGTRLTVV.

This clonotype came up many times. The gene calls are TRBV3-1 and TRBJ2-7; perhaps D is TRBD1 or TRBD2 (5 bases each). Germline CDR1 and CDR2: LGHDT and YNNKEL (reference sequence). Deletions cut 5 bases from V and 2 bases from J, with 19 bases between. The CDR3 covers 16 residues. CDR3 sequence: CASSYDPGRRTYEQYF. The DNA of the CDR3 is TGTGCCAGCAGCTATGATCCGGGACGGAGGACCTACGAGCAGTACTTC.

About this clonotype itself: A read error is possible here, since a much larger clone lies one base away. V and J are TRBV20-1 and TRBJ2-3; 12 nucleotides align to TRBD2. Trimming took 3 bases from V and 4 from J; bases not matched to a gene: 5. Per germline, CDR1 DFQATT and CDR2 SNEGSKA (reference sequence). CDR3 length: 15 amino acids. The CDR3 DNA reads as TGCAGTGCTAGTAGGACTAGCGGGAACGCAGATACGCAGTATTTT. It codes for CSASRTSGNADTQYF.

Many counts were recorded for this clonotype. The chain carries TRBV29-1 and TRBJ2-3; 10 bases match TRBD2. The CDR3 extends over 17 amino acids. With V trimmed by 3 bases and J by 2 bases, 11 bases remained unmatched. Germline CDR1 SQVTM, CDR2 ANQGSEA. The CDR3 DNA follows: TGCAGCGTTGACCCTTTTAGACTAGCGGGTACCACAGATACGCAGTATTTT. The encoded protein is CSVDPFRLAGTTDTQYF.

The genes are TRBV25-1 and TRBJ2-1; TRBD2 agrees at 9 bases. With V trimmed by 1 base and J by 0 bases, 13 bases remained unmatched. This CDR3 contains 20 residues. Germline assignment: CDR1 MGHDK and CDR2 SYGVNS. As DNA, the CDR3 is TGTGCCAGCAGTGAATCGAGTAGCGGGAGAATAAAGAGCTCCTACAATGAGCAGTTCTTC. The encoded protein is CASSESSSGRIKSSYNEQFF.

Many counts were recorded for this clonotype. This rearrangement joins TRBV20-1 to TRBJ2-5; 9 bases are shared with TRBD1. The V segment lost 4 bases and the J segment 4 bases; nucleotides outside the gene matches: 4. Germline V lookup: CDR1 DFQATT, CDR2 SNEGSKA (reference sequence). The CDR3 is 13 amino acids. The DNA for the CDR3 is TGCAGTGCTAACAGGGGGCTGCGAGAGACCCAGTACTTC. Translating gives CSANRGLRETQYF.

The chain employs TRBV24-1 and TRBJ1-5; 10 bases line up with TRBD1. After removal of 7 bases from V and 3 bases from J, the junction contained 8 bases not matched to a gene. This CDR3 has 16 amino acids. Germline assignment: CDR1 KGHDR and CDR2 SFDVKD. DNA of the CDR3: TGTGCCACCAGCCCCCGGGACAGGGGTGTCAATCAGCCCCAGCATTTT. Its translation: CATSPRDRGVNQPQHF.